A single sample gave rise to the 17 T cell receptor beta chains below, sequenced in a study of human T cells and chemical hapten exposure. One entry per CDR3 protein results from TCRdb running MiXCR on the RACE reads. The table includes about 84,000 distinct CDR3 sequences, 8% to 13% detected once. Time point meaning: patch test 2, 6 weeks after DPC sensitization. This sample's treatment: therapeutic diphenylcyclopropenone sensitization with weekly scalp DPC. Specimen: whole blood, collected in connection with sensitization to the hapten diphenylcyclopropenone (DPC). These receptors were taken from a woman between 50 and 59 years old with alopecia areata. Some clones in this sample may be carry-over from other donors' samples.

In its sample, this clonotype was seen a few times. The rearrangement links TRBV5-5 to TRBJ2-5; D is perhaps TRBD1 or TRBD2 (5 bases each). Trimming pared 3 bases from V and 2 bases from J, leaving 14 bases between. This CDR3 has 15 residues. Germline V lookup: CDR1 SGHKS, CDR2 YYEKEE (reference sequence). CDR3 amino acids: CASSSPGRLQETQYF. CDR3 DNA: TGTGCCAGCAGCTCTCCGGGACGGCTGCAAGAGACCCAGTACTTC.

The chain's CDR3 is CSVEDLRRGTEAFF. DNA of the CDR3: TGCAGCGTTGAAGACCTAAGGCGGGGCACTGAAGCTTTCTTT. The chain employs TRBV29-1 and TRBJ1-1; D is unclear. V was cut by 0 bases and J by 4 bases, with 12 bases left in between. The germline gives CDR1 SQVTM, CDR2 ANQGSEA. This CDR3 has 14 amino acids.

This clonotype appeared a few times. V usage is TRBV30 and J usage is TRBJ1-6; D ambiguous. Trimming took off 4 bases at V and 10 bases at J, with 14 bases between the two ends. CDR3 size: 13 residues. Germline V gene data show CDR1 as GTSNPN and CDR2 as SVGIG (reference sequence). The CDR3 DNA sequence: TGTGCCTGGATGAGTCCCCTTGGCTCACCCCTCCACTTT. Residues: CAWMSPLGSPLHF.

This clonotype has just a few counts. The chain is built from TRBV7-9 and TRBJ2-7; possible D gene TRBD2, 6 bases. V was cut by 1 base and J by 0 bases, with 10 bases left in between. The germline V gene has CDR1 SEHNR and CDR2 FQNEAQ (reference sequence). The CDR3 spans 15 residues. The CDR3 DNA sequence: TGTGCCAGCAGCTTAGTAGGGACTGACTCCTACGAGCAGTACTTC. As protein: CASSLVGTDSYEQYF.

This clonotype was seen ten or more times. The CDR3 loop is CSAVRWDRGQVNTEAFF. The CDR3 DNA reads as TGCAGTGCCGTCCGATGGGACAGGGGACAAGTGAACACTGAAGCTTTCTTT. The V gene is TRBV20-1, the J gene TRBJ1-1; 10 bases align to TRBD1. The length of the CDR3 is 17 residues. Germline loops: CDR1 DFQATT, CDR2 SNEGSKA (reference sequence). V trimming: 6 bases; J trimming: 0 bases; junction bases outside the gene matches: 13.

This clonotype was counted a few times. The chain has TRBV6-2 or TRBV6-3 and TRBJ2-7; TRBD1 matches 7 bases. Germline CDR1 and CDR2: MNHEY and SVGEGT. This CDR3 has 14 amino acids. The V gene end was trimmed by 5 bases and the J gene end by 2 bases; junction bases not matched to a gene: 6. The CDR3 region is CASSVTGQTYEQYF. The CDR3 nucleotides are TGTGCCAGCAGTGTTACGGGACAGACCTACGAGCAGTACTTC.

This clonotype came up many times. The rearrangement links TRBV6-5 to TRBJ2-7; 7 bases are a match to TRBD1. This CDR3 has 20 amino acids. J lost 2 bases, V lost 1 base, and 20 bases had no gene match. Germline V gene data show CDR1 as MNHEY and CDR2 as SVGAGI. The CDR3 nucleotides read TGTGCCAGCAGTTACTTAACATCTGAGCCAAACAGGGGACGGCCCTACGAGCAGTACTTC. Its translation: CASSYLTSEPNRGRPYEQYF.

The table lists this clonotype with a few counts. J is TRBJ2-3 and V is TRBV20-1; TRBD2 aligns across 8 bases. CDR3 length: 15 residues. Germline CDR1 is DFQATT and CDR2 is SNEGSKA (reference sequence). Unmatched junction bases numbered 11, after V lost 5 bases and J lost 4 bases. This chain's CDR3 is CSAEGREGLPDTQYF. Here the CDR3 DNA reads TGCAGTGCTGAGGGACGGGAGGGCCTTCCAGATACGCAGTATTTT.

This chain joins TRBV7-9 and TRBJ2-3; D possibly corresponds to TRBD2 (6 bases). Per the germline V gene, CDR1 is SEHNR and CDR2 is FQNEAQ (reference sequence). The germline V and J ends were trimmed by 5 bases and 2 bases, with 17 bases remaining between them. The CDR3 has 16 residues. The CDR3: CASSNLMWEDTDTQYF. DNA of the CDR3: TGTGCCAGCAGCAACTTAATGTGGGAGGACACAGATACGCAGTATTTT.

The V and J genes are TRBV20-1 and TRBJ2-5, with a tentative D call TRBD1 (7 bases). CDR1 is DFQATT, CDR2 SNEGSKA, per germline (reference sequence). V gave up 0 bases and J gave up 2 bases, with 16 bases separating them. The CDR3 runs to 16 residues. The chain's CDR3 is CSARDGGTASQETQYF. Here the CDR3 DNA reads TGCAGTGCTAGAGATGGCGGGACAGCAAGTCAAGAGACCCAGTACTTC.

This clonotype was recorded a few times. DNA for the CDR3: TGCGCCAGCAGCCAAGATAATAGCGGGAGATACGAGCAGTACTTC. Translation gives CASSQDNSGRYEQYF. This sequence joins TRBV4-3 and TRBJ2-7; 9 bases align to TRBD2. Germline V CDR1 and CDR2: LGHNA, YSLEER. The CDR3 length is 15 residues. V gave up 0 bases and J gave up 4 bases; unmatched junction bases: 4.

This clonotype was detected ten times or more. The chain employs TRBV6-6 and TRBJ1-1; D not certain. The V gene lost 2 bases and the J gene lost 3 bases, with 16 bases spanning the gap. Germline CDR1 is MNHNY and CDR2 is SVGAGI (reference sequence). The CDR3 loop spans 16 amino acids. The DNA for the CDR3 is TGTGCCAGCAGTTACGTTTTTGGCAAATTTTACACTGAAGCTTTCTTT. Its protein is CASSYVFGKFYTEAFF.

This clonotype was detected many times. The gene calls are TRBV4-3 and TRBJ1-5; D is ambiguous. The CDR3 contains 13 residues. The germline CDR1 and CDR2 sequences are LGHNA and YSLEER. Trimming stripped 0 bases from V and 7 bases from J, with 7 bases between. CDR3 sequence (DNA): TGCGCCAGCAGCCAAGATCTCGGACAGCCCCAGCATTTT. Amino acid sequence: CASSQDLGQPQHF.

The J gene is TRBJ2-3, the V gene TRBV27; D possibly matches TRBD1 or TRBD2 (5 bases each). Germline lookup yields CDR1 MNHEY and CDR2 SMNVEV (reference sequence). The V end was cut by 5 bases, the J end by 9 bases, with 18 bases between. The CDR3 is 14 amino acids. CDR3 bases: TGTGCCAGCAGTAAACTATCAGGGCCGGGGACGCAGTATTTT. This codes for CASSKLSGPGTQYF.

This clonotype was observed at least ten times. The rearrangement uses TRBV11-3 and TRBJ1-1, with D uncertain. Trimming took 3 bases from V and 2 from J, leaving 7 bases between them. The germline gives CDR1 SGHNT, CDR2 YENEEA. This CDR3 has 13 residues. The CDR3 spells CASSLGGNTEAFF. The CDR3 DNA is TGTGCCAGCAGCTTGGGAGGAAACACTGAAGCTTTCTTT. The complete variable domain, with remaining parts taken from reference TRBV11-3 and TRBJ1-1, reads EAGVVQSPRYKIIEKKQPVAFWCNPISGHNTLYWYLQNLGQGPELLIRYENEEAVDDSQLPKDRFSAERLKGVDSTLKIQPAELGDSAVYLCASSLGGNTEAFFGQGTRLTVV.

This chain links TRBV27 with TRBJ2-5, with TRBD1 as a possible D gene (5 bases). The CDR3 is made up of 14 amino acids. Germline-derived CDR1 and CDR2 are MNHEY and SMNVEV (reference sequence). The ends were cut back, 3 bases at V and 5 bases at J, with 13 bases in the middle. The CDR3 coding sequence is TGTGCCAGCAGTTTGTGGGCTAGGGGCGAGACCCAGTACTTC. Translation: CASSLWARGETQYF.

This clonotype was seen ten or more times. The chain links TRBV7-9 to TRBJ2-7; D is unresolved. The V and J ends lost 8 bases and 2 bases respectively, with 4 bases between them. The CDR3 sequence is 10 residues long. CDR1 and CDR2 (germline): SEHNR, FQNEAQ (reference sequence). Here the CDR3 DNA reads TGTGCCAGCGCCACCTACGAGCAGTACTTC. Protein: CASATYEQYF.